This TCR beta chain is drawn from a study of T cells in Graves' hyperthyroidism and ophthalmopathy. RNA transcripts yielded amplified TCR beta CDR3 regions. HTBI primers were employed in a first-round RT-PCR of the TCR CDR3. One entry per CDR3 protein, called by TCRdb with MiXCR from the multiplex PCR reads. The table has hundreds of thousands of distinct CDR3 sequences, just over 35% seen once; the top ten hold roughly 30%. Study-wide results and limits: Blood also carried most thyroid clonotypes expanded above 0.001.

This clonotype was seen a handful of times. Its target is not known. Input material: blood. The sequence was obtained from a woman aged 40 to 50 with Graves' hyperthyroidism.

CDR3 in amino acids: CASSYSSATAYEQYF. In DNA form, the CDR3 reads TGTGCCAGCAGTTACTCGTCTGCGACCGCCTACGAGCAGTACTTC. The chain is built from TRBV6-2 or TRBV6-3 and TRBJ2-7; no reliable D call. Trimming cost V 0 bases and J 2 bases, with 11 bases left between them. The V gene's germline CDR1 is MNHEY and CDR2 SVGEGT. This CDR3 comprises 15 residues.